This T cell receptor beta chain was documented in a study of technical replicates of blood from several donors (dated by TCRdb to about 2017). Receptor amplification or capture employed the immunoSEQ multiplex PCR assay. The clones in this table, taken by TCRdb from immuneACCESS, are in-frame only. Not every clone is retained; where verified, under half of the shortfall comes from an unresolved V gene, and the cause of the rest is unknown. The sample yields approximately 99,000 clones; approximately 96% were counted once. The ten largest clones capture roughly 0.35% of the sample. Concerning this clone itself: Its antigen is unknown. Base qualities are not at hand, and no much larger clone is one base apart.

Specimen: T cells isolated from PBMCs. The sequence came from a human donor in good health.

The DNA sequence follows: TGTGCCAGCAGTTACTCTGGGCGTTTGGAAGCTTTCTTT. This gives the protein CASSYSGRLEAFF. The chain couples TRBV6-5 to TRBJ1-1, with the D gene too uncertain to name. CDR1 is given as MNHEY and CDR2 as SVGAGI, both from the germline V gene. Taken from cysteine to phenylalanine, the CDR3 has 13 residues. This entry keeps only the CDR3 DNA: 39 bases, framed from base 1. The germline ends are 10 bases apart after V is trimmed by 0 bases and J by 8 bases.